The 11 T cell receptor beta chains in this list originate from one sample, sequenced in a study of blood T cell repertoires in COVID-19. Assay used: immunoSEQ multiplex PCR; TCRdb lists only in-frame clones, some missing. This table holds about 150,000 clones, approximately 86% found once. The sequencing input was peripheral blood. The receptors shown here come from a man in his fifties or sixties with COVID-19, enrolled during active disease.

This chain joins TRBV4-3 and TRBJ2-2; TRBD1 might be the D (5 bases). Trimming cost V 3 bases and J 6 bases, with 14 bases left between them. The CDR3 covers 15 residues. The V gene's germline CDR1 is LGHNA and CDR2 YSLEER. Written as DNA, the CDR3 is TGCGCCAGCAGCCACGCAGGGTATGGGTCCGGGGAGCTGTTTTTT. Its protein product is CASSHAGYGSGELFF.

The chain carries TRBV7-6 and TRBJ2-1; 10 nucleotides align to TRBD2. V lost 2 bases to trimming and J lost 9 bases; unmatched junction nucleotides: 16. Germline CDR1 SGHVS, CDR2 FNYEAQ. The CDR3 has 18 amino acids. In DNA form, the CDR3 reads TGTGCCAGCAGCTTAATCGCGCCTAGCGGGAGTGATTCTAGTGAGCAGTTCTTC. Its protein is CASSLIAPSGSDSSEQFF.

This clone occurred a few times. V and J are TRBV5-6 and TRBJ2-7; 7 bases match TRBD1. V was clipped by 2 bases and J by 3 bases; unmatched bases: 8. The CDR3 length is 15 residues. Germline V gives CDR1 SGHDT, CDR2 YYEEEE. CDR3 residues: CASSFQPGQSYEQYF. The CDR3 DNA reads TGTGCCAGCAGCTTCCAACCGGGACAGAGCTACGAGCAGTACTTC.

The chain links TRBV7-9 to TRBJ1-3; D is perhaps TRBD1 (6 bases). V was clipped by 3 bases and J by 3 bases, with 18 bases between them. CDR1 is SEHNR, CDR2 FQNEAQ, per germline (reference sequence). The CDR3 sequence is 17 residues long. The CDR3 nucleotides read TGTGCCAGCAGCTTTAGCCCGATTACAGGGCTTGGAAACACCATATATTTT. Translation: CASSFSPITGLGNTIYF.

CDR3 sequence (DNA): TGTGCCAGCAGTCCGACAGGGAGGAGTTCACCCCTCCACTTT. Its protein product is CASSPTGRSSPLHF. The chain is built from TRBV5-6 and TRBJ1-6; 7 bases are shared with TRBD1. The germline gives CDR1 SGHDT, CDR2 YYEEEE. This CDR3 spans 14 amino acids. The junction had 8 bases not matched to a gene; V was cut back by 5 bases and J by 9 bases.

This chain connects TRBV19 to TRBJ1-6; TRBD1 is a possible D gene (6 bases). V was trimmed by 4 bases and J by 3 bases, leaving 10 bases between them. The CDR3 is made up of 15 amino acids. The germline gives CDR1 LNHDA, CDR2 SQIVND (reference sequence). In nucleotides, the CDR3 is TGTGCCAGTAGTACCTCAGGGGTCTATAATTCACCCCTCCACTTT. Translation gives CASSTSGVYNSPLHF.

V usage is TRBV4-3 and J usage is TRBJ1-1, with TRBD1 as a possible D gene (6 bases). The CDR3 covers 16 residues. V gave up 3 bases and J gave up 5 bases, with 19 bases separating them. Looked up from germline, CDR1 is LGHNA and CDR2 is YSLEER. DNA of the CDR3: TGCGCCAGCAGCCACCAACTTACAGGGAGAGCAACTGAAGCTTTCTTT. It translates to CASSHQLTGRATEAFF.

The rearrangement links TRBV19 to TRBJ1-2; no reliable D call. The CDR3 runs to 13 residues. V was cut by 9 bases and J by 3 bases, with 14 bases left in between. The germline CDR1 and CDR2 sequences are LNHDA and SQIVND (reference sequence). The CDR3 nucleotides are TGTGCCAGCGCAACGCAACGGGACTATGGCTACACCTTC. This encodes CASATQRDYGYTF.

The chain employs TRBV28 and TRBJ1-5; D gene ambiguous. Trimming pared 6 bases from V and 0 bases from J, leaving 3 bases between. Germline V gene lookup returns CDR1 MDHEN and CDR2 SYDVKM. The CDR3 runs 12 residues. The CDR3, as DNA: TGTGCCAGCAGCTATAGCAATCAGCCCCAGCATTTT. Translated: CASSYSNQPQHF.

The chain couples TRBV7-2 to TRBJ1-2; D unresolved. The length of the CDR3 is 14 residues. V was clipped by 2 bases and J by 6 bases, with 13 bases between them. The germline V gene has CDR1 SGHTA and CDR2 FQGNSA. CDR3 sequence reads: CASSLRHDSDGYTF. The CDR3 DNA follows: TGTGCCAGCAGCTTACGCCACGACTCTGATGGCTACACCTTC.

The chain combines TRBV11-3 with TRBJ2-7; no definite D call. Germline CDR1 SGHNT, CDR2 YENEEA. The CDR3 covers 13 residues. V was trimmed by 3 bases and J by 7 bases, leaving 13 bases between them. This CDR3 reads CASSFTSSSEQYF. In DNA form, the CDR3 reads TGTGCCAGCAGCTTCACCTCATCGAGTGAGCAGTACTTC.